This is a list of T cell receptor beta chains from one sample in a study of cytomegalovirus exposure and HLA in healthy donors. Assay: immunoSEQ multiplex PCR; the TCRdb copy retains only in-frame clones and omits some. In the table there are some 98,000 clones, approximately 80% of which are singletons. The sample consisted of PBMCs. These receptors came from a human donor in good health. The CDR3 runs from the conserved cysteine through the conserved F or W. The D gene is left open where the match is weak. Clone sizes are given selectively: once, few, many, or a class where the clone is expanded.

D	length	V	J	size	CDR3	DNA
-	14	TRBV5-5	TRBJ1-1	few	CASSLEGVNTEAFF	TGTGCCAGCAGCTTGGAAGGGGTTAACACTGAAGCTTTCTTT
-	13	TRBV5-6	TRBJ1-4	-	CASSLDVNEKLFF	TGTGCCAGCAGCTTGGATGTAAATGAAAAACTGTTTTTT
TRBD1	15	TRBV7-7	TRBJ2-7	-	CASSPQAGQGIEQYF	TGTGCCAGCAGCCCACAAGCGGGACAGGGTATCGAGCAGTACTTC
-	14	TRBV28	TRBJ1-6	-	CASTPSSYNSPLHF	TGTGCCAGCACCCCCAGCTCCTATAATTCACCCCTCCACTTT
TRBD2	15	TRBV6-1	TRBJ2-2	-	CASSETSGGLGGLFF	TGTGCCAGCAGTGAGACTAGCGGGGGCCTCGGAGGGCTGTTTTTT
TRBD1	13	TRBV19	TRBJ1-2	-	CASSKTGTYGYTF	TGTGCCAGTAGTAAGACAGGGACGTACGGCTACACCTTC
-	16	TRBV7-8	TRBJ2-7	-	CANSTRQEFITYEQYF	TGTGCCAACAGCACACGACAGGAGTTTATAACCTACGAGCAGTACTTC
-	14	TRBV11-1	TRBJ2-2	-	CASRSTRNTGELFF	TGTGCCAGCAGATCAACACGGAACACCGGGGAGCTGTTTTTT
-	13	TRBV7-9	TRBJ1-1	once	CASSSKGPTEAFF	TGTGCCAGCAGCTCGAAGGGGCCCACTGAAGCTTTCTTT
-	14	TRBV7-2	TRBJ2-7	-	CASSLAGSPYEQYF	TGTGCCAGCAGCTTAGCGGGGAGCCCCTACGAGCAGTACTTC
TRBD1	15	TRBV19	TRBJ2-1	-	CASSTKGTGGREQFF	TGTGCCAGTAGTACTAAGGGGACAGGGGGCCGGGAGCAGTTCTTC
TRBD1	12	TRBV19	TRBJ2-7	-	CASSPTGVEQYF	TGTGCCAGTAGTCCCACAGGGGTCGAGCAGTACTTC
-	15	TRBV5-1	TRBJ1-3	-	CASSWGDAGGNTIYF	TGCGCCAGCAGCTGGGGCGACGCGGGAGGAAACACCATATATTTT
TRBD2	18	TRBV7-3	TRBJ2-3	-	CASSFGTSGRADTDTQYF	TGTGCCAGCAGCTTCGGGACTAGCGGGAGGGCCGATACAGATACGCAGTATTTT
TRBD1	14	TRBV7-8	TRBJ1-2	-	CASRIAGTGHGYTF	TGTGCCAGCAGGATTGCCGGGACAGGGCATGGCTACACCTTC
TRBD2	17	TRBV9	TRBJ2-2	-	CASSEGLAGGNTGELFF	TGTGCCAGCAGCGAGGGACTAGCGGGGGGTAACACCGGGGAGCTGTTTTTT
TRBD1	16	TRBV7-9	TRBJ1-4	-	CASSPKAGTGEEKLFF	TGTGCCAGCAGCCCAAAAGCCGGGACAGGGGAGGAAAAACTGTTTTTT
-	17	TRBV5-6	TRBJ2-7	-	CASSPTVGAGEDLAQYF	TGTGCCAGCAGCCCAACCGTCGGGGCAGGGGAAGACCTAGCGCAGTACTTC
-	15	TRBV19	TRBJ1-3	-	CASILQSRSGNTIYF	TGTGCCAGCATTCTACAGTCTCGATCTGGAAACACCATATATTTT
-	14	TRBV6-1	TRBJ1-6	-	CASRGGGLASPLHF	TGTGCCAGCAGGGGCGGGGGGCTCGCTTCACCCCTCCACTTT
-	12	TRBV29-1	TRBJ1-4	-	CSGRGANEKLFF	TGCAGCGGGAGGGGCGCTAATGAAAAACTGTTTTTT
-	17	TRBV14	TRBJ1-2	few	CASSQGRNPGSAAGYTF	TGTGCCAGCAGCCAAGGCCGAAATCCCGGGAGCGCTGCTGGCTACACCTTC
-	12	TRBV9	TRBJ1-2	-	CASSVAGDGYTF	TGTGCCAGCAGCGTAGCCGGGGATGGCTACACCTTC
-	15	TRBV5-6	TRBJ1-3	-	CASSSLQGTGNTIYF	TGTGCCAGCAGCTCTTTACAGGGTACTGGAAACACCATATATTTT
TRBD1	16	TRBV5-1	TRBJ2-2	-	CASSPITGGSTGELFF	TGCGCCAGCAGCCCCATTACAGGGGGAAGCACCGGGGAGCTGTTTTTT
-	15	TRBV11-3	TRBJ2-1	-	CASSYSNGIDNEQFF	TGTGCCAGCAGCTACTCCAACGGGATTGACAATGAGCAGTTCTTC
TRBD1	15	TRBV6-1	TRBJ2-3	-	CASERTGKKADTQYF	TGTGCCAGCGAAAGGACAGGGAAGAAGGCAGATACGCAGTATTTT
-	12	TRBV11-3	TRBJ2-5	-	CASRGDTETQYF	TGTGCCAGCAGGGGAGACACAGAGACCCAGTACTTC
-	13	TRBV6-1	TRBJ2-7	once	CASKGQGFYEQYF	TGTGCCAGCAAGGGGCAGGGGTTCTACGAGCAGTACTTC
-	17	TRBV27	TRBJ1-1	-	CASSLEGSTFMNTEAFF	TGTGCCAGCAGTCTCGAGGGAAGTACCTTCATGAACACTGAAGCTTTCTTT
-	13	TRBV5-1	TRBJ2-1	-	CASSDRQTNEQFF	TGCGCCAGCAGCGACAGGCAGACTAATGAGCAGTTCTTC